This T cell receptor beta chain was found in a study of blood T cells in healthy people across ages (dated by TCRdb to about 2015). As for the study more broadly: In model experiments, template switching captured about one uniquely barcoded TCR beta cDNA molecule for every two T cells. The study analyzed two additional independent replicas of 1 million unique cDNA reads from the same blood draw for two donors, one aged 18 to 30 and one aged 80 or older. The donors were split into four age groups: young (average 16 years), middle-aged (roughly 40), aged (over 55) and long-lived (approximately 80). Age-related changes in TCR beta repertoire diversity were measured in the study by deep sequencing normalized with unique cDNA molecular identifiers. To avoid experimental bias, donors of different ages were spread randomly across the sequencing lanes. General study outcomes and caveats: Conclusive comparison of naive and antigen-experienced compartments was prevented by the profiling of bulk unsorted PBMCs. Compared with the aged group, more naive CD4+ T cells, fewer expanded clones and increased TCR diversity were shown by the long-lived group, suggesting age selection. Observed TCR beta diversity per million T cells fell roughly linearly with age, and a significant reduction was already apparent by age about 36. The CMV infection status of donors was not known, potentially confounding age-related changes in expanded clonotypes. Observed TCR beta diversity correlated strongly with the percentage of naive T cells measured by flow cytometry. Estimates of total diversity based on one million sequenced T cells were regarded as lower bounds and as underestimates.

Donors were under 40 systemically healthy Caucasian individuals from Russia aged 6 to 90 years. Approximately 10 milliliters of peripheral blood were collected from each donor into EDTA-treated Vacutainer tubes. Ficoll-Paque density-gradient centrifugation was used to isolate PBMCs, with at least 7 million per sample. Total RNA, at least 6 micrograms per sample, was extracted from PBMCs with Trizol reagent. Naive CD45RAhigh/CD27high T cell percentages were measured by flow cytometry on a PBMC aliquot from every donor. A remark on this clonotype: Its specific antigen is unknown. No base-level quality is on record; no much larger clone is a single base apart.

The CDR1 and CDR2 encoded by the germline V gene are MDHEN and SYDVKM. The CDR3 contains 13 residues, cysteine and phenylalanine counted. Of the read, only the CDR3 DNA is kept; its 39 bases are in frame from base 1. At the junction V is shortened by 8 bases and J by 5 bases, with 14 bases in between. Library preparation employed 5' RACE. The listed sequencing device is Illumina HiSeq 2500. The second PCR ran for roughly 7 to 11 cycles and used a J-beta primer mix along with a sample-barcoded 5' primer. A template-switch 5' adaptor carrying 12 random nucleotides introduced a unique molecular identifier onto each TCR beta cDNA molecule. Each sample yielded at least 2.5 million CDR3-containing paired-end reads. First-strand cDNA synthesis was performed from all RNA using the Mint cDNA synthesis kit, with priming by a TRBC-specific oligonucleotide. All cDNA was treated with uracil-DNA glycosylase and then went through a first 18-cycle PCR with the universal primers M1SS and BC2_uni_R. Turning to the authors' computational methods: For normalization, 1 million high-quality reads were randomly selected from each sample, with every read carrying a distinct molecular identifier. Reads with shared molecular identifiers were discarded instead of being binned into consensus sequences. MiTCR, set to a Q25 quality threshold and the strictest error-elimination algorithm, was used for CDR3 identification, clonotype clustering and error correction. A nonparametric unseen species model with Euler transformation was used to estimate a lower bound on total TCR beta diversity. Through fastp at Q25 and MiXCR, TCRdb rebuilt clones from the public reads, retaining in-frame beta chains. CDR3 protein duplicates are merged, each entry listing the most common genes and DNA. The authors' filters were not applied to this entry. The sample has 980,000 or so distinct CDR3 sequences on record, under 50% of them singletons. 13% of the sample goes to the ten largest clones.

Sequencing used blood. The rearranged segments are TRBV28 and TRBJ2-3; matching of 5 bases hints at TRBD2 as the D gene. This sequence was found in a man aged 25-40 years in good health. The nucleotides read TGTGCCAGCTTTGAGCTTGGGAGAGATACGCAGTATTTT. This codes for CASFELGRDTQYF.